This T cell receptor beta chain stems from a study of OX40 agonist ivuxolimab in advanced cancers. The repertoire was sequenced with immunoSEQ multiplex PCR; TCRdb's copy has only in-frame clones and lacks some. The repertoire consists of around 72,000 clones, with 89% occurring once and the leading ten covering over 9.5%. Germline CDR1 is MGHRA and CDR2 is YSYEKL. CDR3 length: 14 residues. V was clipped by 4 bases and J by 6 bases, with 15 bases between them. This sequence was found in an adult with an advanced solid tumor such as melanoma, head and neck, liver or kidney cancer. Material: CD4+ or CD8+ T cells sorted from blood, obtained in a trial of the OX40 agonist ivuxolimab. The rearrangement joins TRBV4-1 to TRBJ2-5; D may be TRBD2 (5 bases). The CDR3 spells CASSPLDGIKTQYF. The CDR3 DNA sequence: TGCGCCAGCAGCCCTCTGGACGGGATAAAGACCCAGTACTTC.